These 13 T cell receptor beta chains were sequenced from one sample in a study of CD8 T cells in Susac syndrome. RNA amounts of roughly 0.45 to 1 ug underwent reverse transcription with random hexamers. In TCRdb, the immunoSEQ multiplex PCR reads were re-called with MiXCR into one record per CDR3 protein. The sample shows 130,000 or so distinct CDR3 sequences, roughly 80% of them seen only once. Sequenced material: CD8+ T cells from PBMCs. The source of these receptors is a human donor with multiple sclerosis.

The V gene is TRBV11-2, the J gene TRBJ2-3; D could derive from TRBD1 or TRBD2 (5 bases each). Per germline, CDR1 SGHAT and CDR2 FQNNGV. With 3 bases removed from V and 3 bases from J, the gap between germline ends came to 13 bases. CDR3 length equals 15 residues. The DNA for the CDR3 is TGTGCCAGCAGCTTTTTTCTGGGGGTGACAGATACGCAGTATTTT. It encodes CASSFFLGVTDTQYF.

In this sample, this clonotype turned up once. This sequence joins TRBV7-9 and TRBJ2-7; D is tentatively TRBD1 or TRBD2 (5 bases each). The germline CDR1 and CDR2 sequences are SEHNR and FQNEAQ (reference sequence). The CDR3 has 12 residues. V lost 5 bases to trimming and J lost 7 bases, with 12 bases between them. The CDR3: CASSPPGREQYF. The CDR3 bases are TGTGCCAGCAGCCCCCCGGGGCGGGAGCAGTACTTC.

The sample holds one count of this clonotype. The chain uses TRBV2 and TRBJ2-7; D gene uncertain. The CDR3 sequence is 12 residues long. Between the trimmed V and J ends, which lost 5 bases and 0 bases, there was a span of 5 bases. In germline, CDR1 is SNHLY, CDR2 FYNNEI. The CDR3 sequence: CASSYISYEQYF. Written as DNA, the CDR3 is TGTGCCAGCAGTTATATCTCCTACGAGCAGTACTTC.

CDR3: CASSQEQSYTEAFF. The CDR3 DNA follows: TGTGCCAGCAGCCAAGAGCAGTCCTACACTGAAGCTTTCTTT. The V gene is TRBV3-1, the J gene TRBJ1-1; unclear D gene. The CDR3 length is 14 residues. The germline V and J ends were trimmed by 0 bases and 3 bases, with 8 bases remaining between them. Per the germline V gene, CDR1 is LGHDT and CDR2 is YNNKEL (reference sequence).

CDR3 DNA sequence: TGTGCCAGCAGCTTACGACTAACCGGGGAGCTGTTTTTT. Translating it yields CASSLRLTGELFF. The rearrangement links TRBV13 to TRBJ2-2; D might be TRBD2 (5 bases). The V end was cut by 2 bases, the J end by 5 bases, with 6 bases between. Germline CDR1 and CDR2: PRHDT and FYEKMQ (reference sequence). The CDR3 length is 13 residues.

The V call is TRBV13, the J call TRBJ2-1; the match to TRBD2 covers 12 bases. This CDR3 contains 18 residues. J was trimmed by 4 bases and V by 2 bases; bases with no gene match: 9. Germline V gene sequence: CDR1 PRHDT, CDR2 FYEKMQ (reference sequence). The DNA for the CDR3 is TGTGCCAGCAGCTTAAGTCGGCTAGCGGGAGGGTTTTACAATGAGCAGTTCTTC. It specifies CASSLSRLAGGFYNEQFF.

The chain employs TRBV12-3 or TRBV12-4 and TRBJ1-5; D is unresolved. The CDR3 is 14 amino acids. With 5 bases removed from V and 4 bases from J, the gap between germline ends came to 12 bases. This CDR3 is CASSEAYGNQPQHF. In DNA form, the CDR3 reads TGTGCCAGCAGTGAAGCGTACGGTAATCAGCCCCAGCATTTT.

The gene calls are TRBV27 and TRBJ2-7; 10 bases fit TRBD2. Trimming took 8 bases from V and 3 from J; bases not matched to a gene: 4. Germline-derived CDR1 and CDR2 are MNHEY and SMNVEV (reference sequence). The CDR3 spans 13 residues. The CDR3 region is CASSLAGGYEQYV. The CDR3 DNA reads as TGTGCCAGCTCTTTAGCGGGAGGCTACGAGCAGTACGTC.

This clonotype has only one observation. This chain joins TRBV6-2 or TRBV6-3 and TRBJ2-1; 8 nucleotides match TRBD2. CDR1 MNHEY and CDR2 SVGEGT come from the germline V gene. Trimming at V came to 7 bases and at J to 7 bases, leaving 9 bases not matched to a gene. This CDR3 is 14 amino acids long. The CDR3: CASNHAGGGNEQFF. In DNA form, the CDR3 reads TGTGCCAGCAACCACGCGGGAGGTGGAAATGAGCAGTTCTTC.

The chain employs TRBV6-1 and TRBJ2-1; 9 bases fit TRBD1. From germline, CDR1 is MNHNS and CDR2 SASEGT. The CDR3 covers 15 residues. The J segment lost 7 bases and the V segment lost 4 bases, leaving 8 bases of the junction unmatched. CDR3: CASSGSWTGENEQFF. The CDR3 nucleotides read TGTGCCAGCAGTGGATCCTGGACAGGGGAGAATGAGCAGTTCTTC.

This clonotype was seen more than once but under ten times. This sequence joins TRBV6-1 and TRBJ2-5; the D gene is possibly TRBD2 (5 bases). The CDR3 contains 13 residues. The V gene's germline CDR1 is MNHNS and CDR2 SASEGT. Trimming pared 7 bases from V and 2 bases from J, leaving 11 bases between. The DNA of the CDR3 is TGTGCCAGCAACATCGGGATTCAAGAGACCCAGTACTTC. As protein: CASNIGIQETQYF.

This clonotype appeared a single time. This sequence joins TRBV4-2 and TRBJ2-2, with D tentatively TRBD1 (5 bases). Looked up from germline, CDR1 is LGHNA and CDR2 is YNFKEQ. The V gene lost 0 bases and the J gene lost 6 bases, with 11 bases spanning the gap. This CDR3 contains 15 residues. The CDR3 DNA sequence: TGTGCCAGCAGCCAAGACCCAGGGTTTGCCGGGGAGCTGTTTTTT. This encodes CASSQDPGFAGELFF.

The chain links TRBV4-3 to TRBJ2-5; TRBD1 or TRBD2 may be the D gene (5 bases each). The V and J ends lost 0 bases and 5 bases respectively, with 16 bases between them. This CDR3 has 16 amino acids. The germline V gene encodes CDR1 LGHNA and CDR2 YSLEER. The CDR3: CASSQDLLGVRETQYF. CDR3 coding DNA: TGCGCCAGCAGCCAAGATCTTTTGGGGGTCCGGGAGACCCAGTACTTC.